This entry describes one T cell receptor beta chain. This sample is part of a study of blood T cell repertoires in COVID-19. Assay used: immunoSEQ multiplex PCR; TCRdb lists only in-frame clones, some missing. In the table there are under 450,000 clones, about 87% of which are singletons. CDR1 is SNHLY, CDR2 FYNNEI, per germline. The junction had 4 bases not matched to a gene; V was cut back by 7 bases and J by 2 bases. This CDR3 region has 15 residues. The clonotype originates from a woman in her fifties or sixties with COVID-19, enrolled during active disease. Sequencing was performed on peripheral blood. This chain joins TRBV2 and TRBJ1-5; the match to TRBD1 covers 11 bases. CDR3 sequence: CASTGQGAGNQPQHF. DNA for the CDR3: TGTGCCAGCACCGGACAGGGGGCAGGCAATCAGCCCCAGCATTTT.